The clone carrying this T cell receptor (beta chain) is a singleton in its sample. CDR3 length equals 17 residues. After removal of 4 bases from V and 8 bases from J, the junction contained 17 bases not matched to a gene. The germline V gene encodes CDR1 SGHRS and CDR2 YFSETQ. TCRdb's table, derived via immunoSEQ multiplex PCR, lists solely in-frame clones and lacks some. This table has around 330,000 clones, over 75% appearing once. The sample comes from a study of blood T cell repertoires in COVID-19. The chain employs TRBV5-1 and TRBJ1-2; 10 bases match TRBD1. This receptor was taken from a woman between 45 and 65 years old with active or convalescent COVID-19. Sequencing was performed on peripheral blood. CDR3 sequence reads: CASSPPGQGKGAIGYTF. The CDR3 DNA reads TGCGCCAGCAGCCCTCCGGGACAGGGGAAGGGAGCGATCGGCTACACCTTC. Combining the CDR3 with reference TRBV5-1 and TRBJ1-2 gives the whole variable domain KAGVTQTPRYLIKTRGQQVTLSCSPISGHRSVSWYQQTPGQGLQFLFEYFSETQRNKGNFPGRFSGRQFSNSRSEMNVSTLELGDSALYLCASSPPGQGKGAIGYTFGSGTRLTVV.